This is a list of T cell receptor beta chains from one sample in a study of blood T cells in healthy people across ages. TCRdb reprocessed the 5' RACE reads with MiXCR, giving one entry per CDR3 protein. The sample consists of just over 1 million distinct CDR3 sequences, 40% to 50% of them appearing once. Sequenced material: blood. These receptors were taken from a woman aged 55-75 years in good health. The conserved cysteine and the conserved F or W are not part of the CDR3 here.

v_gene: TRBV5-1
j_gene: TRBJ2-2
CDR3aa: ASSRYLDGQVRTGELF

v_gene: TRBV12-3/TRBV12-4
j_gene: TRBJ2-7
CDR3aa: ASSFGSVGGEQY

v_gene: TRBV20-1
j_gene: TRBJ2-5
CDR3aa: SASPPTSGKETQY

v_gene: TRBV27
j_gene: TRBJ2-2
CDR3aa: ASSSITGYTGELF

v_gene: TRBV20-1
j_gene: TRBJ2-1
CDR3aa: SARGGKPKAGSEQF

v_gene: TRBV5-1
j_gene: TRBJ2-7
CDR3aa: ASSLVASGRFEQY

v_gene: TRBV7-8
j_gene: TRBJ2-2
CDR3aa: ASSLTRGDTGELF

v_gene: TRBV27
j_gene: TRBJ2-1
CDR3aa: ASGPAPPGNEQF

v_gene: TRBV20-1
j_gene: TRBJ2-3
CDR3aa: SVNPASGNTDTQY

v_gene: TRBV3-1
j_gene: TRBJ2-1
CDR3aa: ASSPLAAGLDEQF

v_gene: TRBV2
j_gene: TRBJ2-7
CDR3aa: ASRTTFYEQY

v_gene: TRBV5-5
j_gene: TRBJ1-2
CDR3aa: ASSLAGHHNYGYT

v_gene: TRBV20-1
j_gene: TRBJ2-3
CDR3aa: SATDPRGGARGLSTDTQY

v_gene: TRBV7-9
j_gene: TRBJ2-3
CDR3aa: ASPGGLTDTQY

v_gene: TRBV6-2/TRBV6-3
j_gene: TRBJ1-5
CDR3aa: ASVKGGPSNQPQH

v_gene: TRBV2
j_gene: TRBJ1-2
CDR3aa: ASSEQGLWGYGYT

v_gene: TRBV7-3
j_gene: TRBJ2-6
CDR3aa: ASSVQGQSSGANVLT

v_gene: TRBV27
j_gene: TRBJ2-1
CDR3aa: ASSLVGPVGEQF